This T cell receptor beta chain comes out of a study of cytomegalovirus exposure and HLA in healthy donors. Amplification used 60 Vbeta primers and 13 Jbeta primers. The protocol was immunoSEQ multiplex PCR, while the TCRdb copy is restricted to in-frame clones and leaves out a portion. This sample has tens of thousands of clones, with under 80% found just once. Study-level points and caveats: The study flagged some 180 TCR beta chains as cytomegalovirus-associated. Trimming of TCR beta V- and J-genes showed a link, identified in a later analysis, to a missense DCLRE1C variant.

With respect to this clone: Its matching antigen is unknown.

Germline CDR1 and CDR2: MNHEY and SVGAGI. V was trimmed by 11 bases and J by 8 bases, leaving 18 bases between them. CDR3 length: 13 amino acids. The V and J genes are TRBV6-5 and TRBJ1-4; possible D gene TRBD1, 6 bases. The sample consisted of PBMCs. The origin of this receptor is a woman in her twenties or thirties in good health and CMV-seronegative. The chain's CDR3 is CAGAKGEGEKLFF. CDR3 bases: TGTGCCGGTGCCAAGGGGGAAGGCGAAAAACTGTTTTTT.